This passage covers 5 T cell receptor beta chains from one sample sequenced in a study of cytomegalovirus exposure and HLA in healthy donors. This PCR relied on a set of 60 Vbeta primers and 13 Jbeta primers. Method: immunoSEQ multiplex PCR; TCRdb's copy keeps in-frame clones and lacks some. Found here are 120,000 to 150,000 clones, about 82% of them singletons; the top ten hold around 3.2%. Sequenced: PBMCs. The source of these receptors is a male donor in good health and CMV-seronegative.

This chain joins TRBV4-1 and TRBJ2-1; 8 positions match TRBD1. The CDR3 has 17 residues. The V segment lost 3 bases and the J segment 0 bases; nucleotides outside the gene matches: 7. Germline CDR1 reads MGHRA; CDR2 reads YSYEKL. The CDR3 DNA sequence: TGCGCCAGCAGCCATATTGCAGGGGGCTTCTCCTACAATGAGCAGTTCTTC. Translation: CASSHIAGGFSYNEQFF.

The CDR3 spells CASSLANTQYF. The CDR3 DNA reads TGTGCCAGCAGCTTGGCAAATACGCAGTATTTT. J is TRBJ2-3 and V is TRBV11-2; D uncertain. The CDR3 totals 11 residues. V was clipped by 3 bases and J by 7 bases, with 5 bases between them. Germline CDR1 is SGHAT and CDR2 is FQNNGV. Looking up the rest from reference TRBV11-2 and TRBJ2-3 gives the full variable domain: EAGVAQSPRYKIIEKRQSVAFWCNPISGHATLYWYQQILGQGPKLLIQFQNNGVVDDSQLPKDRFSAERLKGVDSTLKIQPAKLEDSAVYLCASSLANTQYFGPGTRLTVL.

A few counts support this clone. The genes are TRBV5-4 and TRBJ2-7, with 12 bases identical to TRBD2. J gave up 4 bases and V 4 bases, and 9 bases lay outside the gene matches. CDR1 is SGHNT, CDR2 YYREEE, per germline (reference sequence). This CDR3 comprises 16 residues. The CDR3, as DNA: TGTGCCAGCAGCCAAGATTCGACTAGCGGGGGTTACGAGCAGTACTTC. It is translated as CASSQDSTSGGYEQYF.

The chain has TRBV18 and TRBJ2-7; 10 bases are shared with TRBD1. Trimming cost V 3 bases and J 3 bases; bases outside gene matches: 5. This CDR3 is built from 15 residues. Germline assignment: CDR1 KGHSH and CDR2 LQKENI. The CDR3 loop is CASSPIRDRGYEQYF. The CDR3 DNA sequence: TGTGCCAGCTCACCTATACGGGACAGGGGCTACGAGCAGTACTTC.

In this sample, this clone turned up a few times. This may stem from a read error, because a much larger clone lies one nucleotide away. Other nucleotide sequences in the sample specify the same CDR3. The genes are TRBV11-2 and TRBJ2-7; D not resolved. Germline V gene sequence: CDR1 SGHAT, CDR2 FQNNGV. The CDR3 loop spans 12 amino acids. Trimming stripped 5 bases from V and 3 bases from J, with 8 bases between. The CDR3 DNA follows: TGTGCCAGCAGCCCAACTGGCTACGAGCAGTACTTC. Translation: CASSPTGYEQYF.